This T cell receptor (beta chain) was recorded in a study of blood T cell repertoires in COVID-19. On the study more broadly: Collection of acute and convalescent COVID-19 samples took place in the United States, Italy and Spain. T cells, B-cell-depleted T cells, or PBMCs provided the cDNA or gDNA that served as material.

As originally analysed: The authors estimated nucleated cell counts from reference gene primer amplification. Repertoires were generated with immunoSEQ multiplex PCR, while TCRdb's copy carries only in-frame clones and drops some. Clonal size and the V and J genes are those of that table, whereas D and trimming came from the DNA. Of around 160,000 clones listed, roughly nine tenths were seen once; the top ten hold about an eighth. Trimming took 1 base from V and 0 from J, leaving 8 bases between them. The CDR3 loop spans 14 amino acids. Germline values: CDR1 SGHDT, CDR2 YYEEEE. The Seattle patients joined while their infection was active and were tracked longitudinally afterward.

The chain recombines TRBV5-6 with TRBJ2-7, with D perhaps matching TRBD2 (5 bases). Sequences were obtained from peripheral blood. This TCR derives from a man between 18 and 29 years old with COVID-19, enrolled during active disease. CDR3 protein: CASSLSGSSYEQYF. CDR3 DNA sequence: TGTGCCAGCAGCTTGTCTGGGAGCTCCTACGAGCAGTACTTC.